One and the same sample provided the 22 T cell receptor beta chains below, sequenced in a study of CD4+ T cells in melanoma. Clones were sequenced by immunoSEQ multiplex PCR, and TCRdb holds only the in-frame ones, with some missing. Of roughly 10,000 clones listed, around 62% were seen once; the top ten hold about 13%. The specimen sequenced was cells from a culture (not recorded whether cultured in vitro). All receptors derive from a human donor with melanoma.

The CDR3 coding sequence is TGTGCCATCGGCGTGGTCGATACGCAGTATTTT. Translating it yields CAIGVVDTQYF. This chain links TRBV10-3 with TRBJ2-3; no reliable D call. There are 11 residues in the CDR3. The germline V and J ends were trimmed by 8 bases and 6 bases, with 9 bases remaining between them. Per germline, CDR1 ENHRY and CDR2 SYGVKD.

The CDR3 sequence: CASNTASWGARGEQYF. For the CDR3, the DNA is TGCGCCAGCAATACCGCGTCTTGGGGGGCCCGAGGGGAGCAGTACTTC. The V call is TRBV10-2, the J call TRBJ2-7; the D gene could be TRBD1 or TRBD2 (6 bases each). The CDR3 totals 16 residues. The germline V and J ends were trimmed by 7 bases and 7 bases, with 26 bases remaining between them. Germline CDR1 is WSHSY and CDR2 is SAAADI.

The chain has TRBV19 and TRBJ2-5; TRBD1 agrees at 10 bases. Germline V gives CDR1 LNHDA, CDR2 SQIVND (reference sequence). The CDR3 is 14 residues long. The V and J ends lost 9 bases and 4 bases, in that order; junction bases with no gene match: 8. CDR3 bases: TGTGCCAGCCGGGACAGGGGTCGAGTAGAGACCCAGTACTTC. Its protein product is CASRDRGRVETQYF.

In its sample, this clone was seen a few times. This sequence joins TRBV19 and TRBJ1-2, with D possibly being TRBD1 (6 bases). V was clipped by 6 bases and J by 4 bases, with 12 bases between them. The CDR3 totals 13 residues. Germline lookup yields CDR1 LNHDA and CDR2 SQIVND (reference sequence). Here the CDR3 reads CASRTGSPYGYTF. The CDR3 nucleotides read TGTGCCAGTAGGACAGGAAGCCCCTATGGCTACACCTTC.

In nucleotides, the CDR3 is TGTGCCAGCAGTAACCCCGGGCAGGGGAACACTGAAGCTTTCTTT. Amino acid sequence: CASSNPGQGNTEAFF. The V call is TRBV27, the J call TRBJ1-1; tentative D call: TRBD1 (5 bases). Trimming stripped 5 bases from V and 1 base from J, with 14 bases between. From germline, CDR1 is MNHEY and CDR2 SMNVEV (reference sequence). CDR3 length: 15 residues.

The sample holds one count of this clone. This rearrangement joins TRBV14 to TRBJ2-5; TRBD2 is a possible D gene (5 bases). Per the germline V gene, CDR1 is SGHDN and CDR2 is FVKESK. Trimming took off 5 bases at V and 4 bases at J, with 14 bases between the two ends. CDR3 length: 14 amino acids. The CDR3 bases are TGTGCCAGCAGCAATCTAGCAGGTGGAGAGACCCAGTACTTC. Translating it yields CASSNLAGGETQYF.

The chain is built from TRBV7-9 and TRBJ2-2; TRBD1 aligns across 9 bases. The trim removed 6 bases at V and 6 bases at J, leaving 14 bases unmatched. The CDR3 extends over 17 amino acids. Germline V lookup: CDR1 SEHNR, CDR2 FQNEAQ (reference sequence). CDR3 loop: CASRNMVRDRAAGELFF. CDR3 DNA sequence: TGTGCCAGCAGAAATATGGTCCGGGACAGGGCGGCCGGGGAGCTGTTTTTT.

The chain joins TRBV19 to TRBJ1-4; D uncertain. The length of the CDR3 is 15 residues. Germline assignment: CDR1 LNHDA and CDR2 SQIVND (reference sequence). Deletions cut 1 base from V and 0 bases from J, with 6 bases between. CDR3 residues: CASSIAEATNEKLFF. CDR3 nucleotides: TGTGCCAGTAGTATAGCCGAAGCAACTAATGAAAAACTGTTTTTT.

V gene TRBV6-6 combines with J gene TRBJ2-7; D call uncertain. Trimming removed 6 bases at V and 4 bases at J, with 16 bases between. The CDR3 is 14 residues long. Germline CDR1 and CDR2: MNHNY and SVGAGI (reference sequence). CDR3 amino acids: CASSPSLWGYEQYF. Written as DNA, the CDR3 is TGTGCCAGCAGCCCGTCGCTATGGGGATACGAGCAGTACTTC.

The genes are TRBV5-4 and TRBJ1-3; 7 positions agree with TRBD1. The V and J ends lost 4 bases and 0 bases, in that order; junction bases with no gene match: 4. Per germline, CDR1 SGHNT and CDR2 YYREEE (reference sequence). The CDR3 loop spans 15 amino acids. The CDR3 reads CASSTGTASGNTIYF. CDR3 DNA sequence: TGTGCCAGCAGCACAGGGACAGCCTCTGGAAACACCATATATTTT.

This clone appeared a few times. CDR3 region: CASSSSADARLEQYF. In DNA, the CDR3 is TGTGCCAGCAGTTCCTCGGCCGATGCTAGGCTCGAGCAGTACTTC. V and J are TRBV6-6 and TRBJ2-7, with D unresolved. Trimming removed 4 bases at V and 6 bases at J, with 19 bases between. CDR3 length: 15 residues. The germline V gene has CDR1 MNHNY and CDR2 SVGAGI (reference sequence).

This clone has only a few counts. The gene calls are TRBV6-5 and TRBJ1-3; D remains unclear. CDR3 length equals 15 residues. V was shortened by 2 bases and J by 4 bases, with 12 bases between the two germline ends. CDR1 is MNHEY and CDR2 is SVGAGI in the germline V gene. The CDR3 reads CASSYGWGPGNTIYF. The CDR3 DNA reads TGTGCCAGCAGTTACGGTTGGGGTCCCGGAAACACCATATATTTT.

The rearrangement joins TRBV6-6 to TRBJ1-2; 12 positions agree with TRBD1. This CDR3 has 13 residues. CDR1 and CDR2 (germline): MNHNY, SVGAGI (reference sequence). After removal of 10 bases from V and 8 bases from J, the junction contained 8 bases not matched to a gene. CDR3 sequence reads: CATRDRGPPGYTF. For the CDR3, the DNA is TGTGCCACCCGGGACAGGGGGCCCCCGGGCTACACCTTC.

This clone occurred a few times. V is TRBV7-4 and J is TRBJ1-2; D is unclear. CDR1 is SGHVT, CDR2 SQSDAQ, per germline. The CDR3 consists of 13 residues. The ends were cut back, 3 bases at V and 0 bases at J, with 5 bases in the middle. Here the CDR3 DNA reads TGTGCCAGCAGCTTTTTGGCTAACTATGGCTACACCTTC. Its protein product is CASSFLANYGYTF. Combining the CDR3 with reference TRBV7-4 and TRBJ1-2 gives the whole variable domain GAGVSQSPRYKVAKRGRDVALRCDSISGHVTLYWYRQTLGQGSEVLTYSQSDAQRDKSGRPSGRFSAERPERSVSTLKIQRTEQGDSAVYLCASSFLANYGYTFGSGTRLTVV.

The rearrangement joins TRBV14 to TRBJ2-1; the D gene could be TRBD1 or TRBD2 (5 bases each). Trimming cost V 0 bases and J 3 bases, with 12 bases left between them. The CDR3 sequence is 16 residues long. Per the germline V gene, CDR1 is SGHDN and CDR2 is FVKESK. The CDR3 reads CASSQDPWGIYNEQFF. CDR3 bases: TGTGCCAGCAGCCAAGATCCGTGGGGGATCTACAATGAGCAGTTCTTC.

V is TRBV2 and J is TRBJ2-7; 7 bases are shared with TRBD1. CDR3 length: 15 amino acids. The germline CDR1 and CDR2 sequences are SNHLY and FYNNEI. V was clipped by 4 bases and J by 6 bases; unmatched bases: 12. The DNA for the CDR3 is TGTGCCAGCAGTGGGATAGACAGGGCGCCGGTCGAGCAGTACTTC. Translated, it gives CASSGIDRAPVEQYF.

In this sample, this clone turned up a few times. J is TRBJ1-1 and V is TRBV5-1; D unclear. Germline CDR1 is SGHRS and CDR2 is YFSETQ. The ends were cut back, 0 bases at V and 1 base at J, with 7 bases in the middle. The CDR3 is 14 residues long. The CDR3 sequence is CASSLGHGNTEAFF. CDR3 sequence (DNA): TGCGCCAGCAGCTTGGGACACGGGAACACTGAAGCTTTCTTT.

The count of this clone is one. The rearrangement joins TRBV19 to TRBJ2-1, with 14 bases that match TRBD2. Trimming cost V 3 bases and J 7 bases; bases outside gene matches: 8. The CDR3 is made up of 17 amino acids. Germline V gives CDR1 LNHDA, CDR2 SQIVND (reference sequence). This CDR3 is CASSMGTSGGDLNEQFF. DNA of the CDR3: TGTGCCAGTAGTATGGGGACTAGCGGGGGTGATCTAAATGAGCAGTTCTTC.

This sequence joins TRBV19 and TRBJ2-1; TRBD1 aligns across 8 bases. The germline gives CDR1 LNHDA, CDR2 SQIVND (reference sequence). The CDR3 runs to 14 residues. After removal of 9 bases from V and 0 bases from J, the junction contained 4 bases not matched to a gene. The CDR3 coding sequence is TGTGCCAGCCGACAGGGGAGCTCCTACAATGAGCAGTTCTTC. Translated, it gives CASRQGSSYNEQFF.

The V and J genes are TRBV11-2 and TRBJ2-2; D not resolved. Germline V lookup: CDR1 SGHAT, CDR2 FQNNGV. This CDR3 spans 14 amino acids. Trimming took 5 bases from V and 4 from J, leaving 11 bases between them. The CDR3 DNA sequence: TGTGCCAGCAGCGAACGGGCCGTCACCGGGGAGCTGTTTTTT. This codes for CASSERAVTGELFF.

The J gene is TRBJ2-5, the V gene TRBV5-1, with 7 bases lining up with TRBD1. The CDR3 runs to 14 residues. Looked up from germline, CDR1 is SGHRS and CDR2 is YFSETQ. Germline trimming cut 2 bases from V and 5 bases from J; bases unmatched to any gene: 6. CDR3 region: CASSFAGQAETQYF. The CDR3 DNA follows: TGCGCCAGCAGCTTTGCCGGACAGGCGGAGACCCAGTACTTC.

The rearrangement uses TRBV6-6 and TRBJ1-5, with D possibly being TRBD1 (5 bases). V lost 6 bases and J lost 0, with 12 bases in between. The length of the CDR3 is 15 residues. The V gene's germline CDR1 is MNHNY and CDR2 SVGAGI (reference sequence). The chain's CDR3 is CASRWDGNSNQPQHF. The CDR3 coding sequence is TGTGCCAGCAGATGGGACGGCAATAGCAATCAGCCCCAGCATTTT.